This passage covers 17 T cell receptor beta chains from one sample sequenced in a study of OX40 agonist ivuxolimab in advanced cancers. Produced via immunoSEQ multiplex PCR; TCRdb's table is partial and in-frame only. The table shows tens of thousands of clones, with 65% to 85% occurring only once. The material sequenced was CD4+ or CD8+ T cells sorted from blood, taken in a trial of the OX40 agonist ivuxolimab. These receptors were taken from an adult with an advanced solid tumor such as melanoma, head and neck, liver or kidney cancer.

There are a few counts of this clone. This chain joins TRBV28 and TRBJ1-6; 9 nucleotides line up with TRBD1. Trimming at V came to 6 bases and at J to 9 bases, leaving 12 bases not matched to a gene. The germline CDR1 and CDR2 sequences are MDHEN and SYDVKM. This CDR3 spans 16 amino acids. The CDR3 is CASSRLAGQGSSPLHF. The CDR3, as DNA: TGTGCCAGCAGCCGCCTTGCGGGACAGGGATCTTCACCCCTCCACTTT.

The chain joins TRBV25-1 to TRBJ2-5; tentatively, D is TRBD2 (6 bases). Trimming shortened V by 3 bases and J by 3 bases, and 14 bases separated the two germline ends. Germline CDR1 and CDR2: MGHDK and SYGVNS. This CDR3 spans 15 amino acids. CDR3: CASSDSGTVEETQYF. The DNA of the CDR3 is TGTGCCAGCAGTGACTCCGGGACTGTCGAAGAGACCCAGTACTTC.

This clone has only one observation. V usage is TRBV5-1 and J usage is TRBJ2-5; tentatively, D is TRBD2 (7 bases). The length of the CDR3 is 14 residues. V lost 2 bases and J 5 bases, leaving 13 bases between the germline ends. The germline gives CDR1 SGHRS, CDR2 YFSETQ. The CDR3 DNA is TGCGCCAGCAGCTTTGGGGGGGCTCGGGAGACCCAGTACTTC. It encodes CASSFGGARETQYF.

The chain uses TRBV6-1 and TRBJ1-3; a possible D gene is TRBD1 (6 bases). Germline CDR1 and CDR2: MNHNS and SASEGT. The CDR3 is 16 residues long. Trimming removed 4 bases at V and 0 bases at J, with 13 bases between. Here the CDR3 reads CASSGLTGRSGNTIYF. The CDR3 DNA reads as TGTGCCAGCAGTGGACTAACAGGGCGCTCTGGAAACACCATATATTTT.

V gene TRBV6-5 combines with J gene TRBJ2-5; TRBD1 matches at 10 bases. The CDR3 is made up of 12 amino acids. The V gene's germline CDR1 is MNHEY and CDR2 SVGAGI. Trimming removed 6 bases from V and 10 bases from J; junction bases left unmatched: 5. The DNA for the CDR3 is TGTGCCAGCAGCTTGGACAGGGGGGACCAGTACTTC. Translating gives CASSLDRGDQYF.

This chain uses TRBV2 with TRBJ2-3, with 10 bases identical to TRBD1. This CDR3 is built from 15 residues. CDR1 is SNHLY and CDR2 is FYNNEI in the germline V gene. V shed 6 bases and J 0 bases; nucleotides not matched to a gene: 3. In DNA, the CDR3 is TGTGCCAGCAGGGGACAGGGGACTAGCACAGATACGCAGTATTTT. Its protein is CASRGQGTSTDTQYF.

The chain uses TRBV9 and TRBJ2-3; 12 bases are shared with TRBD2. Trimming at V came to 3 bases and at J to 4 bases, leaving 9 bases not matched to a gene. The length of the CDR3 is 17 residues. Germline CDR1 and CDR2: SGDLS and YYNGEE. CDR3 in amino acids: CASSGGFGLAGSDTQYF. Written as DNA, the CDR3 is TGTGCCAGCAGCGGGGGCTTTGGACTAGCGGGGTCAGATACGCAGTATTTT.

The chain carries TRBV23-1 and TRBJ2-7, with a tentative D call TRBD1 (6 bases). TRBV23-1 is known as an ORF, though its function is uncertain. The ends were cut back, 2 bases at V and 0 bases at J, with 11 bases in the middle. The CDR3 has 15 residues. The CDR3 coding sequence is TGCGCCAGCAGTCAACCAGGGGAGAGCTCCTACGAGCAGTACTTC. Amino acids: CASSQPGESSYEQYF.

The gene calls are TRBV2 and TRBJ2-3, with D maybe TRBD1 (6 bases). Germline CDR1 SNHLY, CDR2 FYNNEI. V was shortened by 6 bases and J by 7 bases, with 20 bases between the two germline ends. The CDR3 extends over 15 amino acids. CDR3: CASRGADSPAHTQYF. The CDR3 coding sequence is TGTGCCAGCAGGGGGGCCGATTCGCCCGCACATACGCAGTATTTT.

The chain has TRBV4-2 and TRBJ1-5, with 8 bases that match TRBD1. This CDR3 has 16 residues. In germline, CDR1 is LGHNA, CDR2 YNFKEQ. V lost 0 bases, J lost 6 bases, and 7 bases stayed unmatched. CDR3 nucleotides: TGTGCCAGCAGCCAAGATGGGGGACAGGCGGGTCAGCCCCAGCATTTT. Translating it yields CASSQDGGQAGQPQHF.

The CDR3 loop reads CASSFGGGEQYF. CDR3 in DNA: TGTGCCAGCAGCTTTGGTGGGGGCGAGCAGTACTTC. The rearrangement joins TRBV7-9 to TRBJ2-7; D is possibly TRBD1 or TRBD2 (5 bases each). CDR3 length: 12 residues. The germline CDR1 and CDR2 sequences are SEHNR and FQNEAQ (reference sequence). Trimming left V 3 bases short and J 6 bases short, with 9 bases between.

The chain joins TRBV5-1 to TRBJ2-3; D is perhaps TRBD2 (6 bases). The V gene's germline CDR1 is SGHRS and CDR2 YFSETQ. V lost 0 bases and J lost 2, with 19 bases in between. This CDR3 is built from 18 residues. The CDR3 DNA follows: TGCGCCAGCAGCTTGGCCCGGGGGTCCCCCGGAACCACAGATACGCAGTATTTT. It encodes CASSLARGSPGTTDTQYF.

CDR3 coding DNA: TGTGCCAGCAGCGTAGGGCTCCCCCCAGGGAACTACGAGCAGTACTTC. Its protein is CASSVGLPPGNYEQYF. V is TRBV9 and J is TRBJ2-7; tentatively, D is TRBD1 (5 bases). The CDR3 is 16 amino acids. The germline V gene encodes CDR1 SGDLS and CDR2 YYNGEE. The V end was cut by 0 bases, the J end by 3 bases, with 16 bases between.

CDR3 amino acids: CTSSQDGLAGHNNEQFF. The CDR3, as DNA: TGCACCAGCAGCCAAGATGGACTAGCGGGACATAACAATGAGCAGTTCTTC. This chain uses TRBV1 with TRBJ2-1; TRBD2 is the table's D call, not checked against the DNA. TRBV1 is a documented pseudogene. CDR3 length equals 17 residues.

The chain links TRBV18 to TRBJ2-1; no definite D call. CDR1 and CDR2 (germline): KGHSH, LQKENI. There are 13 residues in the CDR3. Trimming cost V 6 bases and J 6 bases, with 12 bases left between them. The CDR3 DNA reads TGTGCCAGCTCCCCGGCAAATTTCAATGAGCAGTTCTTC. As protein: CASSPANFNEQFF.

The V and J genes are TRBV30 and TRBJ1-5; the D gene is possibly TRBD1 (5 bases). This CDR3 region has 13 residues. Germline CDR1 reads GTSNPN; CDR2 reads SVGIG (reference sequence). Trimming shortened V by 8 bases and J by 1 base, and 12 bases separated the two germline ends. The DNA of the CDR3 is TGTGCCGGGGGGGGTTGGAGCAATCAGCCCCAGCATTTT. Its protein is CAGGGWSNQPQHF.

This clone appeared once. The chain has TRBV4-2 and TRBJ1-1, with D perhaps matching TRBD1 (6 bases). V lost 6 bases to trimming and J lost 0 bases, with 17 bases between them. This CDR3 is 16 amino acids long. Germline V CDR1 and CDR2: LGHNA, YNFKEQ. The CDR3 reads CASSRGQFGMNTEAFF. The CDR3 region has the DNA TGTGCCAGCAGTCGCGGACAGTTCGGGATGAACACTGAAGCTTTCTTT.